The rows below give T cell receptor beta chains drawn from one sample of a study of T cell changes during pregnancy in multiple sclerosis. Libraries were prepared by immunoSEQ multiplex PCR; TCRdb keeps only in-frame clonotypes and omits some of them. The sample carries 75,000 to 80,000 clones, approximately 94% recorded once. The sequencing here drew on peripheral blood, taken after pregnancy. These receptors came from a female donor in good health, enrolled as a control in a pregnancy study. Both conserved end residues are part of each CDR3. The D gene is left open where the match is weak. Size tells how often a clone was seen (once, few, many) or the class of an expanded clone, and some rows leave it out.

v_call,d_call,j_call,clone_size,cdr3_nt,cdr3_aa
TRBV19,TRBD1,TRBJ2-5,-,TGTGCCAGTGAGGGGACAGGGGGTGACCAAGAGACCCAGTACTTC,CASEGTGGDQETQYF
TRBV15,-,TRBJ1-2,-,TGTGCCACCAGCGGAGGACAGCACTATGGCTACACCTTC,CATSGGQHYGYTF
TRBV6-5,-,TRBJ1-1,-,TGTGCCAGCAGTTACGGGGGGACGAACACTGAAGCTTTCTTT,CASSYGGTNTEAFF
TRBV9,TRBD1,TRBJ2-2,-,TGTGCCAGCAGCCTCCTGACAGGGGGGAACACCGGGGAGCTGTTTTTT,CASSLLTGGNTGELFF
TRBV18,-,TRBJ1-6,-,TGTGCCAGCTCACCACTCGGCTTAGAGGGTTATTCACCCCTCCACTTT,CASSPLGLEGYSPLHF
TRBV5-6,-,TRBJ2-2,-,TGTGCCAGCAGCTTGGGGGACTCTTTGATTCGTCCGAACACCGGGGAGCTGTTTTTT,CASSLGDSLIRPNTGELFF
TRBV7-9,TRBD2,TRBJ2-5,once,TGTGCCAGCAGCACCGCGGGGGGCAGGGAGACCCAGTACTTC,CASSTAGGRETQYF
TRBV27,TRBD2,TRBJ2-3,-,TGTGCCAGCAGCACCGGGGGGGGAGTAGATACGCAGTATTTT,CASSTGGGVDTQYF
TRBV20-1,-,TRBJ2-3,-,TGCAGTGTTGAGGCCGGTAATATGCAGTATTTT,CSVEAGNMQYF
TRBV11-3,TRBD1,TRBJ2-7,-,TGTGCCAGCAGTAGAGCCGGGACAGGGGCCAACGAGCAGTACTTC,CASSRAGTGANEQYF
TRBV9,TRBD1,TRBJ2-5,-,TGTGCCAGCAGCGTAGGCCCAGGGGGCGCGGGAGAGACCCAGTACTTC,CASSVGPGGAGETQYF
TRBV27,TRBD1,TRBJ1-6,-,TGTGCCAGCAGACCCCAATCCGGGACAGGAGTAGGTAATTCACCCCTCCACTTT,CASRPQSGTGVGNSPLHF
TRBV28,-,TRBJ1-2,-,TGTGCCAGCAGTCCCAACAGCTATGGCTACACCTTC,CASSPNSYGYTF
TRBV4-1,TRBD1,TRBJ2-7,-,TGCGCCAGCAGCAAACCCGGACAGGGGGCGGTTTACGAGCAGTACTTC,CASSKPGQGAVYEQYF
TRBV21-1,-,TRBJ2-7,-,TGTGCCAGCAGCAAGGCCGACGGGTACTACGAGCAGTACTTC,CASSKADGYYEQYF
TRBV5-4,-,TRBJ2-1,once,TGTGCCAGCAGCTTAGGCGGGGCGAGCTCCTACAATGAGCAGTTCTTC,CASSLGGASSYNEQFF
TRBV5-6,TRBD2,TRBJ2-3,-,TGTGCCAGCAGCTCTGGACTAGCACCAGATACGCAGTATTTT,CASSSGLAPDTQYF
TRBV7-2,-,TRBJ1-2,-,TGTGCCAGCAGCTTAGTCAGCGCGGCAGGGGCGTCCTTATTTGATGGCTACACCTTC,CASSLVSAAGASLFDGYTF
TRBV3-1/TRBV3-2,-,TRBJ2-7,-,TGTGCCAGCGGGGCCGAGCAGTACTTC,CASGAEQYF
TRBV7-3,-,TRBJ2-1,-,TGTGCCAGCAGCCTGGGACAAAACTCCTACAATGAGCAGTTCTTC,CASSLGQNSYNEQFF
TRBV7-9,TRBD1,TRBJ1-4,-,TGTGCCAGCAGCCCACCGGGACAGGGTTATGAAAAACTGTTTTTT,CASSPPGQGYEKLFF
TRBV19,-,TRBJ1-5,-,TGTGCCAGTAGTATCCCCCCCACAAGTCTGTATAGCAATCAGCCCCAGCATTTT,CASSIPPTSLYSNQPQHF
TRBV10-3,TRBD1,TRBJ2-7,-,TGTGCCATCAGTGTAGGGACAGGGGGCTACGAGCAGTACTTC,CAISVGTGGYEQYF
TRBV7-2,TRBD2,TRBJ2-1,-,TGTGCCAGCAGCTTAGCTGGTGAAGCGGGAGGCAATGAGCAGTTCTTC,CASSLAGEAGGNEQFF
TRBV29-1,TRBD1,TRBJ1-1,-,TGCAGCGTTCTAGACAGGGGGAGGAACACTGAAGCTTTCTTT,CSVLDRGRNTEAFF
TRBV19,TRBD1,TRBJ1-1,few,TGTGCCAGTAGAAATTACAGGGGGGGAACTGAAGCTTTCTTT,CASRNYRGGTEAFF
TRBV2,-,TRBJ2-7,-,TGTGCCAGCAGTGGGGACATCTCCTACGAGCAGTACTTC,CASSGDISYEQYF
TRBV4-1,TRBD2,TRBJ2-3,-,TGCGCCAGCAGCCGACCCAGCGGGAAGAGCACAGATACGCAGTATTTT,CASSRPSGKSTDTQYF
TRBV5-6,TRBD2,TRBJ2-7,few,TGTGCCAGCAGCCTCGGGCCTAGCGGATCCTACGAGCAGTACTTC,CASSLGPSGSYEQYF
TRBV27,-,TRBJ1-5,-,TGTGCCAGCAGTTCCTCCCCCCAGGGCCATCAGCCCCAGCATTTT,CASSSSPQGHQPQHF
TRBV11-2,-,TRBJ1-2,once,TGTGCCAGCAGCTTAGTTCGGACAGTTAATGGCTACACCTTC,CASSLVRTVNGYTF
TRBV28,-,TRBJ2-2,-,TGTGCCAGCAGCCCAGGGTTTTACGGGGAGCTGTTTTTT,CASSPGFYGELFF
TRBV5-5,-,TRBJ2-7,once,TGTGCCAGCAGCTTGGGGGAGGCTGTCTTCCACGAGCAGTACTTC,CASSLGEAVFHEQYF
TRBV2,TRBD2,TRBJ2-1,-,TGTGCCAGCAGCTCCGGGGGGAAGACCTACAATGAGCAGTTCTTC,CASSSGGKTYNEQFF